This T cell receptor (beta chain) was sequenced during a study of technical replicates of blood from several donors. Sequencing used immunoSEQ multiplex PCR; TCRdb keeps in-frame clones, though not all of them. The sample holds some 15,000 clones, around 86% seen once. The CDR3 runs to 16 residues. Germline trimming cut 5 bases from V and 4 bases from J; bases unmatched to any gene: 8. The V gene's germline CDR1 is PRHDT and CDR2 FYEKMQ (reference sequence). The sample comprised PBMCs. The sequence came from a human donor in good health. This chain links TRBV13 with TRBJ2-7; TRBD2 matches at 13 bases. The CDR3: CASSLPGLAGEYEQYF. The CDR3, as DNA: TGTGCCAGCAGCCTCCCCGGACTAGCGGGAGAATACGAGCAGTACTTC.